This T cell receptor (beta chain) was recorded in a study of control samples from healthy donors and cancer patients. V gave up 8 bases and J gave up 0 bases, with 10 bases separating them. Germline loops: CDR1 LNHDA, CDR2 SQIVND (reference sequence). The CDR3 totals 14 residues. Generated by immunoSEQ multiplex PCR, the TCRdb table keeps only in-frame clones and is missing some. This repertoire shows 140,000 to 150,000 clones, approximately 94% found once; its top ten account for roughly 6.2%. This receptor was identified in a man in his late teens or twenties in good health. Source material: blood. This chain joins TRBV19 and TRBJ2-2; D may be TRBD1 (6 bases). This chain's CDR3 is CASQDSANTGELFF. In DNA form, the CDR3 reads TGTGCCAGTCAGGACAGCGCGAACACCGGGGAGCTGTTTTTT.